Shown below are 2 T cell receptor beta chains from a single sample sequenced in a study of metastatic and nonmetastatic thyroid tumors. TCRdb re-called clones via MiXCR from the PCR reads. This sample has around 18,000 clones; roughly 33% occur once, and the top ten carry more than 10%. Each patient went into thyroid surgery without having received any treatment. The sequencing sample was made of tumor tissue. The receptors were gathered from a male donor with papillary thyroid cancer or a benign thyroid nodule (not recorded which). Some clones in this sample may be carry-over from other donors' samples.

In its sample, this clone was seen once. One end of the junction does not line up with germline, which may come from a read error. Here the CDR3 reads CASCLGQAAYTEAIF. DNA for the CDR3: TGCGCCAGCTGCCTCGGACAGGCAGCGTACACTGAAGCTATCTTT. The chain carries TRBV5-1 and TRBJ1-1; the match to TRBD1 covers 7 bases. CDR1 is SGHRS, CDR2 YFSETQ, per germline. CDR3 length: 15 amino acids.

This clone was picked up a small number of times. The J gene is TRBJ2-7, the V gene TRBV2; possible D gene TRBD2, 5 bases. Trimming removed 4 bases from V and 5 bases from J, with 12 bases in between. Germline V gene data show CDR1 as SNHLY and CDR2 as FYNNEI. This CDR3 spans 13 amino acids. This chain's CDR3 is CASSGSLADEQYF. The CDR3 nucleotides read TGTGCCAGCAGTGGGAGCCTAGCTGACGAGCAGTACTTC. Looking up the rest from reference TRBV2 and TRBJ2-7 gives the full variable domain: EPEVTQTPSHQVTQMGQEVILRCVPISNHLYFYWYRQILGQKVEFLVSFYNNEISEKSEIFDDQFSVERPDGSNFTLKIRSTKLEDSAMYFCASSGSLADEQYFGPGTRLTVT.